Given below is one T cell receptor (beta chain) in context. Its target antigen remains unknown. No base quality information exists; no much larger clone differs at one position. CDR3 length: 17 amino acids, cysteine to phenylalanine. CDR3 DNA only is kept here, 51 bases in frame from base 1. The donors were healthy, HIV-negative adults with no recently reported acute infections or vaccinations. Every donor was a Caucasian adult residing in Nashville, Tennessee, USA. CD4+ T cells were enriched through magnetic negative selection, after which naive cells were positively selected on CD45RA and the remaining negative fraction served as the memory subset. Blood was collected by leukapheresis, and PBMCs were isolated by Ficoll-Histopaque density gradient centrifugation and then cryopreserved in liquid nitrogen vapor phase. Purity and quantity of every magnetically sorted T cell population were checked by analytical flow cytometry. From each sorted fraction, genomic DNA was isolated and quantified by UV absorbance on a Nanodrop 2000c.

This specimen belongs to a study of shared clonotypes between healthy human individuals (TCRdb year 2020). Notes on the research overall: A couple of women and a few men aged 18 to 49 years were included in the cohort. For each donor, CD4 naive and CD4 memory were each given three plates, CD8 naive was given two plates, and CD8 memory was given one plate. Between about 0.9 and 10 billion PBMCs per donor were obtained by leukapheresis. To estimate repertoire size and how much clonotype sharing occurs between individuals, the study deeply sequenced the blood TCR repertoires of several healthy adults. Libraries were prepared and TCR repertoires were sequenced by different laboratories using diverse techniques, in order to increase sequencing depth and limit assay-specific biases. General findings and caveats noted by the study authors: When several donors were compared, the shared fraction of clonotypes was 5% to 6.5% for naive CD4, less than 4% for naive CD8, roughly 2.5% for memory CD4, and about 0.36% for memory CD8. Only blood was sampled, and tissue TCR repertoires likely differ from those in blood. Compared with non-shared clonotypes, clonotypes shared by all four sorted-subset donors had higher generation probabilities. Incomplete sequencing was indicated by rarefaction of sorted-subset datasets, despite the large sequencing depth. Based on pairwise subsampling, the degree of clonotype sharing among donors was expected to be affected by sequencing depth. Because the study included a small number of donors, the genetic and exposure-history diversity represented was limited. Naive subsets generally had larger estimated clonotype richness than memory subsets.

Using the deep immunoSEQ assay, TCR CDR3 regions were amplified from genomic DNA by multiplex PCR. Extracted genomic DNA from each cell subset was distributed evenly across all wells of several immunoSEQ 96-well plates, and each plate was treated as a replicate. Each replicate PCR for sorted subsets received 150 to 250 ng genomic DNA, equal to around 32,000 T cell genomes. The purified libraries were quantified using a Qubit 3.0 fluorometer, sized with a Bioanalyzer 2100, and then quantified again using the KAPA Library Quantification kit. A separate single-read 150-cycle Illumina NextSeq 550 flow cell was used to sequence each immunoSEQ 96-well plate. In the source study's methods: Because only junctional sequences without quality scores were contained in the immunoSEQ output, filtering matching that applied to full-length reads could not be performed. To assign V/J genes and CDR3, sequences were annotated using PyIR, a Python wrapper for IgBLAST v1.9, with IMGT germline references. Reads were filtered out if the reads had weak V/J assignments (E-value above 1e-6), no CDR3, stop codons, out-of-frame junctions, or ambiguous translated residues. V3J clonotypes were defined by identical inferred V gene, J gene, and CDR3 amino acid sequence. Percentage overlap between repertoires was calculated by dividing the number of shared unique clonotypes by the size of the smaller repertoire. Three approaches were used to assess repertoire richness: RTK rarefaction, the Chao1 estimator, and Recon v2.1 estimates of unobserved clonotypes. OLGA was used to compute generation probabilities for all TCRbeta clonotypes that the gDNA method yielded from several donors. TCRdb retrieved this table from immuneACCESS and kept in-frame rearrangements only. Not all clones are present; in checked studies, unresolved V genes account for under half, and no reason is known for the remainder. V and J calls and clone size are as listed in that table; D and trimming were resolved from the DNA. The sample table lists 200,000 to 250,000 clones, 65% of them with a count of one. The ten largest clones add up to 8.5% to 14% of the sample.

Sequenced input: memory CD4+ T cells sorted from blood. Explained via the paper, the cell subset or site label denotes: CD45RA-negative fraction. This chain is built from TRBV12-1 and TRBJ2-1; the table calls TRBD2, which could not be checked here. TRBV12-1 is flagged as a pseudogene. This receptor was taken from a man aged 25 to 40 in good health. The CDR3 in this case is CASSFVGLNAAYNEQFF. The DNA reads as follows: TGTGCCAGCAGCTTTGTAGGACTGAACGCCGCCTACAATGAGCAGTTCTTC.